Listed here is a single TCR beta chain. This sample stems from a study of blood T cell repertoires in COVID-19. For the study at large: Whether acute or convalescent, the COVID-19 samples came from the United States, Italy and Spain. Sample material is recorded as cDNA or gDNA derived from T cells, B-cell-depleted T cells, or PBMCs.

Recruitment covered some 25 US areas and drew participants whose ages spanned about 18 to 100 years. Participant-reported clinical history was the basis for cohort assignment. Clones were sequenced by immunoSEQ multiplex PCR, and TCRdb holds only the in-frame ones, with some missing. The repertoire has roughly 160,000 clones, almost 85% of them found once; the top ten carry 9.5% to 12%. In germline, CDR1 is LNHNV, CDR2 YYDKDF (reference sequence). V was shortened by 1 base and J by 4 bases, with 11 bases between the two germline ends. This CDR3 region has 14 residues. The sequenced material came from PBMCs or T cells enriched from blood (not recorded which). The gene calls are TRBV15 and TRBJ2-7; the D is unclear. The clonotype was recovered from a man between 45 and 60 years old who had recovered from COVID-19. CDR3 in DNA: TGTGCCACCAGCAGAGCCCTAGAGTCTTACGAGCAGTACTTC. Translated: CATSRALESYEQYF.